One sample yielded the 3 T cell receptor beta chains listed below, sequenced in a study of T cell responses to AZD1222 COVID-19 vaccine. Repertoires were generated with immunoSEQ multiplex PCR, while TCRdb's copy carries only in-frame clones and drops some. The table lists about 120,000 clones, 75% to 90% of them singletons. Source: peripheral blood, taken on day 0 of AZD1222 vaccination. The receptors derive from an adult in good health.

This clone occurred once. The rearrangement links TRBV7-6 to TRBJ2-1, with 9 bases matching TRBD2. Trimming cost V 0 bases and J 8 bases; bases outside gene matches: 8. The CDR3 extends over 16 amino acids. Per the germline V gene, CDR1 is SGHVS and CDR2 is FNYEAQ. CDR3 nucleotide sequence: TGTGCCAGCAGCTTAGCGTATCAGCGGGGGGCCCATGAGCAGTTCTTC. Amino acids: CASSLAYQRGAHEQFF.

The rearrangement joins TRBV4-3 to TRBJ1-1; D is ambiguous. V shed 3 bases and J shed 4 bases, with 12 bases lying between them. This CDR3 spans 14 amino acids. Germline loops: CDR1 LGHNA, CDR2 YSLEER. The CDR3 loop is CASSQSSSGTEAFF. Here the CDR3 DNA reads TGCGCCAGCAGCCAGTCTTCCTCAGGCACTGAAGCTTTCTTT.

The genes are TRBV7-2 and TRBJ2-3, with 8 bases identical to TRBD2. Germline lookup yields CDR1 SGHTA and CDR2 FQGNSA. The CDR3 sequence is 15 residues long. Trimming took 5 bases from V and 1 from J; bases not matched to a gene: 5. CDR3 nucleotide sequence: TGTGCCAGCAGCCCCTTTAGCGGGGGCACAGATACGCAGTATTTT. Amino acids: CASSPFSGGTDTQYF.